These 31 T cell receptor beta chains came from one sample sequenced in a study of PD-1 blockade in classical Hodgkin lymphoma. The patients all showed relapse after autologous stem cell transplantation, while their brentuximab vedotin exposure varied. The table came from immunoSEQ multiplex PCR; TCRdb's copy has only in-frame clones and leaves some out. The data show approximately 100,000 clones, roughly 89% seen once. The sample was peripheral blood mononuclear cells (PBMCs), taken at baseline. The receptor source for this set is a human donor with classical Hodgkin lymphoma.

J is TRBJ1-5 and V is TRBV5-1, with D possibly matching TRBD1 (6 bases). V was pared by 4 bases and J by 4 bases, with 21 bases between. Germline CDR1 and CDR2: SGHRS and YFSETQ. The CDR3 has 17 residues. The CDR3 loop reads CASSERPGQVRNQPQHF. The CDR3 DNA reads TGCGCCAGCAGCGAGAGACCGGGACAAGTAAGAAATCAGCCCCAGCATTTT. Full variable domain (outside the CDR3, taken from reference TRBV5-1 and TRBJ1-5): KAGVTQTPRYLIKTRGQQVTLSCSPISGHRSVSWYQQTPGQGLQFLFEYFSETQRNKGNFPGRFSGRQFSNSRSEMNVSTLELGDSALYLCASSERPGQVRNQPQHFGDGTRLSIL.

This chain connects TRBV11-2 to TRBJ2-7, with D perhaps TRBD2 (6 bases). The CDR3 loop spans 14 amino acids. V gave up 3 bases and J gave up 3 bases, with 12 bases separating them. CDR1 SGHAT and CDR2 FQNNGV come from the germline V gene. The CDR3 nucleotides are TGTGCCAGCAGCTTCGGGGGTTCCCTCTACGAGCAGTACTTC. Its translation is CASSFGGSLYEQYF.

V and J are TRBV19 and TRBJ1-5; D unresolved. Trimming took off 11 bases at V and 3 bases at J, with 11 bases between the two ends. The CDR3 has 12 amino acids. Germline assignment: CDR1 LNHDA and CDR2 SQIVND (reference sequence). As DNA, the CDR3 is TGTGCCTGCGGATTGGCCAATCAGCCCCAGCATTTT. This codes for CACGLANQPQHF.

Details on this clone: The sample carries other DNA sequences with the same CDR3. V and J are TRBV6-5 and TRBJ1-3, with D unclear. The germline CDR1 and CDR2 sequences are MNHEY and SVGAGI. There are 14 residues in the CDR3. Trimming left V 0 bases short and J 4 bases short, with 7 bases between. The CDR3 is CASSYSGSGNTIYF. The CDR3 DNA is TGTGCCAGCAGTTACTCGGGTAGCGGAAACACCATATATTTT.

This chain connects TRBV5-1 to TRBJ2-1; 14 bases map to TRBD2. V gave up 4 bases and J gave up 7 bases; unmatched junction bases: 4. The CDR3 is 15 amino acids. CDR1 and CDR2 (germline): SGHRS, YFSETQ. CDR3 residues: CASSQGLAGDNEQFF. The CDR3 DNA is TGCGCCAGCAGCCAGGGACTAGCGGGAGATAATGAGCAGTTCTTC.

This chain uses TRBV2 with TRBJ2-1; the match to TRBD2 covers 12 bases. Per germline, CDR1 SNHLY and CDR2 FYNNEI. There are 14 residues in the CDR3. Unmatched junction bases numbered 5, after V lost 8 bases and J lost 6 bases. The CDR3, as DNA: TGTGCCAGCTGTAGACTAGCGGGAGTCAATGAGCAGTTCTTC. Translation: CASCRLAGVNEQFF.

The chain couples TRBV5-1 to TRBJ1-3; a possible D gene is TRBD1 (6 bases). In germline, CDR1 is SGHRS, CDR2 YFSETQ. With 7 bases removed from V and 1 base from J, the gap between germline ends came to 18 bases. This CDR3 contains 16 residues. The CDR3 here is CASRQAGSASGNTIYF. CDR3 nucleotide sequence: TGCGCCAGCCGACAGGCGGGCAGTGCTTCTGGAAACACCATATATTTT.

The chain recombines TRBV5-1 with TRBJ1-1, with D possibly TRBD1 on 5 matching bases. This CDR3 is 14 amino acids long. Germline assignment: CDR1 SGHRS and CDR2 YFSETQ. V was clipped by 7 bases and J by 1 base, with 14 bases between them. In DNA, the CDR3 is TGCGCCAGCCGGCCGGGACGGACGAACACTGAAGCTTTCTTT. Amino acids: CASRPGRTNTEAFF. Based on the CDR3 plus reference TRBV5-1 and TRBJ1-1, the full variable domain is KAGVTQTPRYLIKTRGQQVTLSCSPISGHRSVSWYQQTPGQGLQFLFEYFSETQRNKGNFPGRFSGRQFSNSRSEMNVSTLELGDSALYLCASRPGRTNTEAFFGQGTRLTVV.

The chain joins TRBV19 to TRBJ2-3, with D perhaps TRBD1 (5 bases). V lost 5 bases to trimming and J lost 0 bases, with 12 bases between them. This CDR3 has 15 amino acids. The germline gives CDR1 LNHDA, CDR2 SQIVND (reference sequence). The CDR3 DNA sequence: TGTGCCAGTAGTCTCGGGTGGGGCAGCACAGATACGCAGTATTTT. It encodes CASSLGWGSTDTQYF.

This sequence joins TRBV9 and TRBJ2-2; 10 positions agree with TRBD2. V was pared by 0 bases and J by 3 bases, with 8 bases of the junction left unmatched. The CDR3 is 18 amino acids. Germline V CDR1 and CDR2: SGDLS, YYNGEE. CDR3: CASSVGSGRAEDTGELFF. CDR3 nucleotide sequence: TGTGCCAGCAGCGTAGGGAGCGGGAGGGCCGAAGACACCGGGGAGCTGTTTTTT. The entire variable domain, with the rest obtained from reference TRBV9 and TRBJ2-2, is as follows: DSGVTQTPKHLITATGQRVTLRCSPRSGDLSVYWYQQSLDQGLQFLIQYYNGEERAKGNILERFSAQQFPDLHSELNLSSLELGDSALYFCASSVGSGRAEDTGELFFGEGSRLTVL.

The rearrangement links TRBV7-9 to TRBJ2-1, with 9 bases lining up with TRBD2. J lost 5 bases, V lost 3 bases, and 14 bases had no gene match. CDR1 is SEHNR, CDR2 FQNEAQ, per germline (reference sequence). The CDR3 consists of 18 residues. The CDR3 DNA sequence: TGTGCCAGCAGCTTCCCCCCTATGGTAGCGGGAGAGAACAATGAGCAGTTCTTC. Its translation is CASSFPPMVAGENNEQFF.

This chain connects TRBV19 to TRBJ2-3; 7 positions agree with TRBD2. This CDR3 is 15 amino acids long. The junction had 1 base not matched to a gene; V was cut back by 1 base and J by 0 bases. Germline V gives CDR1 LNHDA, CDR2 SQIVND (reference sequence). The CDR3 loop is CASSIGDYSTDTQYF. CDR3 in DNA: TGTGCCAGTAGTATAGGGGACTACAGCACAGATACGCAGTATTTT. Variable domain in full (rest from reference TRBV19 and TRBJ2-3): DGGITQSPKYLFRKEGQNVTLSCEQNLNHDAMYWYRQDPGQGLRLIYYSQIVNDFQKGDIAEGYSVSREKKESFPLTVTSAQKNPTAFYLCASSIGDYSTDTQYFGPGTRLTVL.

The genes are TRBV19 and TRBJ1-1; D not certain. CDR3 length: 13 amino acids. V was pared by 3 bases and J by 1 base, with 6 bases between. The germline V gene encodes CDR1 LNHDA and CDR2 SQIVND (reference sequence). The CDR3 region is CASSIAKNTEAFF. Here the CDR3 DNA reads TGTGCCAGTAGTATCGCCAAGAACACTGAAGCTTTCTTT.

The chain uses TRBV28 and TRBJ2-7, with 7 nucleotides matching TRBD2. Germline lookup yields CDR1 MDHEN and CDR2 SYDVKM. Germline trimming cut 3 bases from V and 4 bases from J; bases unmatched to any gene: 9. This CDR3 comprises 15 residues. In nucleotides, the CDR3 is TGTGCCAGCAGTTTCCAAGCGGGAAATTTATACGAGCAGTACTTC. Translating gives CASSFQAGNLYEQYF.

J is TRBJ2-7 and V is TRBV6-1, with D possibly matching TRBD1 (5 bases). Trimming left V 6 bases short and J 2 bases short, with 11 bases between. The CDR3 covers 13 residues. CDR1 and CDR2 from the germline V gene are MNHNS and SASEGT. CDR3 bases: TGTGCCAGCAGCCAGACAGCTACCTACGAGCAGTACTTC. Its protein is CASSQTATYEQYF.

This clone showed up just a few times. CDR3 residues: CASSLPSGSIGQGSTDTQYF. The DNA of the CDR3 is TGCGCCAGCAGCTTACCTAGCGGGAGTATTGGGCAGGGAAGCACAGATACGCAGTATTTT. This chain joins TRBV5-1 and TRBJ2-3, with 10 bases matching TRBD2. CDR3 length: 20 amino acids. V shed 2 bases and J 0 bases; nucleotides not matched to a gene: 15. Germline CDR1 and CDR2: SGHRS and YFSETQ.

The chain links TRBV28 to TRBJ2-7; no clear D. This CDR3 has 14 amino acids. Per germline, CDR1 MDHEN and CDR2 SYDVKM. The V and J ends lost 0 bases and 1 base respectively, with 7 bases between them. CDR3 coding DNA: TGTGCCAGCAGTTTATGGGCGGTTTCCTACGAGCAGTACTTC. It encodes CASSLWAVSYEQYF.

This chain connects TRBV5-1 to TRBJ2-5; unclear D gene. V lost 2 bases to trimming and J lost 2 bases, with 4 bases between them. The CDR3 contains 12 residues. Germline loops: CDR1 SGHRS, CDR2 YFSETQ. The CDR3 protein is CASSFSQETQYF. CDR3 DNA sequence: TGCGCCAGCAGCTTCTCGCAAGAGACCCAGTACTTC.

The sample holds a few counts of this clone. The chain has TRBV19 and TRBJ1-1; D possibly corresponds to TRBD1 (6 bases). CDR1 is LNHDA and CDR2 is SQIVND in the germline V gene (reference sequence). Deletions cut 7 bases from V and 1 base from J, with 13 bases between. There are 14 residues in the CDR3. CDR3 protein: CASIPDSSNTEAFF. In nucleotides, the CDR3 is TGTGCCAGTATCCCGGACAGTTCGAACACTGAAGCTTTCTTT.

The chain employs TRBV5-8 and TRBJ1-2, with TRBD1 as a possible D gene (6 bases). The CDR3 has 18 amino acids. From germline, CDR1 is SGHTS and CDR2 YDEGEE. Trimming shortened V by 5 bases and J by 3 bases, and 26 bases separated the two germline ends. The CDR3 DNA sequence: TGTGCCAGCAGTCATCCCCCGGGACACCCTAAAATGGACTATGGCTACACCTTC. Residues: CASSHPPGHPKMDYGYTF.

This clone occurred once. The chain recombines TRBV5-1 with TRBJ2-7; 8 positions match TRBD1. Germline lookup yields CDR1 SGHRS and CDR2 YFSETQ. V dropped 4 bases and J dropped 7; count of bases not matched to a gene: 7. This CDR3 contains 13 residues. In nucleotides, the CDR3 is TGCGCCAGCAGCCGGACAGGGCCGGGAGAGCAGTACTTC. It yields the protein CASSRTGPGEQYF.

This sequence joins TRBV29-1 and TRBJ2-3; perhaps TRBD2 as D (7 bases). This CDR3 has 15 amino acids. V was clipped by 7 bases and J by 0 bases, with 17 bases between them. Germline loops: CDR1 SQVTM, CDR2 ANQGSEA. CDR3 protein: CSAILGGPSTDTQYF. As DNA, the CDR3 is TGCAGCGCCATCCTCGGGGGGCCTAGCACAGATACGCAGTATTTT.

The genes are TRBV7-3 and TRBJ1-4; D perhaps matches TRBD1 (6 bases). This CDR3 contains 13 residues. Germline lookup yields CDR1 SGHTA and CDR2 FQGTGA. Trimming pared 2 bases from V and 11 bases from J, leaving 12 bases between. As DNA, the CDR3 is TGTGCCAGCAGCTTACGGCAGGGGAATAAACTGTTTTTT. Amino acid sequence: CASSLRQGNKLFF.

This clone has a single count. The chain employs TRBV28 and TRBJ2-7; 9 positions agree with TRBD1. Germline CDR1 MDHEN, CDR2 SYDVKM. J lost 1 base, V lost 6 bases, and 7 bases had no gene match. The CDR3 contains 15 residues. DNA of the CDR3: TGTGCCAGCAGAAAGACAGGGGGGATTTCCTACGAGCAGTACTTC. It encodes CASRKTGGISYEQYF.

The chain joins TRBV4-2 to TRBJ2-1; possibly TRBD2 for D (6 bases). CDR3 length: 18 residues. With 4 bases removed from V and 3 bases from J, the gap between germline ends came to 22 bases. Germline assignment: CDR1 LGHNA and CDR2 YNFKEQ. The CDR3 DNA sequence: TGTGCCAGCAGCCGGCTCACCTCGGTGCGGGATGTCTACAATGAGCAGTTCTTC. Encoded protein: CASSRLTSVRDVYNEQFF.

CDR3 in amino acids: CSVILQALITYEQYF. The CDR3 bases are TGCAGCGTTATTCTACAGGCCCTCATCACCTACGAGCAGTACTTC. The chain recombines TRBV29-1 with TRBJ2-7; TRBD1 is a possible D gene (5 bases). Germline values: CDR1 SQVTM, CDR2 ANQGSEA. The germline V and J ends were trimmed by 5 bases and 2 bases, with 19 bases remaining between them. The CDR3 runs 15 residues.

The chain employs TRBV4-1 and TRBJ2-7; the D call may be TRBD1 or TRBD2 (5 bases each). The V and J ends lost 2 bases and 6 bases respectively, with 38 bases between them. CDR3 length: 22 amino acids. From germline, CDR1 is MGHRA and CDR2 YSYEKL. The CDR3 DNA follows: TGCGCCAGCAGCCAAAGACCCCTAGGGACCGCCATAGGCAAAATAGGTACCTCCGAGCAGTACTTC. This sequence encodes CASSQRPLGTAIGKIGTSEQYF.

CDR3 nucleotides: TGTGCCAGCAGCTCTACCTATCCAGGGGGCCGGCAAGTTGGCTACACCTTC. It is translated as CASSSTYPGGRQVGYTF. The rearrangement links TRBV5-6 to TRBJ1-2, with TRBD1 matching over 8 bases. After removal of 3 bases from V and 7 bases from J, the junction contained 17 bases not matched to a gene. The germline V gene encodes CDR1 SGHDT and CDR2 YYEEEE. CDR3 length: 17 residues.

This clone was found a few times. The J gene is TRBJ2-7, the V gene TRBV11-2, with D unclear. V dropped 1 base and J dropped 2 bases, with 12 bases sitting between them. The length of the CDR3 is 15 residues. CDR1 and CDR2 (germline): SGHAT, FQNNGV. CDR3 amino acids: CASSLGYRDTYEQYF. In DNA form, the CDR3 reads TGTGCCAGCAGCTTAGGTTACAGAGATACCTACGAGCAGTACTTC.

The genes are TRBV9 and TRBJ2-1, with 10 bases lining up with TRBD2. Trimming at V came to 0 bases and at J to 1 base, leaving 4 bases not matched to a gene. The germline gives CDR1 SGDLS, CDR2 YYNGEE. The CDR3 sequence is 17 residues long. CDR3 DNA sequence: TGTGCCAGCAGCGTAGGAGCGGGAGGGCCTTCCTACAATGAGCAGTTCTTC. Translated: CASSVGAGGPSYNEQFF. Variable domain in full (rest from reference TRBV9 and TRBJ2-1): DSGVTQTPKHLITATGQRVTLRCSPRSGDLSVYWYQQSLDQGLQFLIQYYNGEERAKGNILERFSAQQFPDLHSELNLSSLELGDSALYFCASSVGAGGPSYNEQFFGPGTRLTVL.

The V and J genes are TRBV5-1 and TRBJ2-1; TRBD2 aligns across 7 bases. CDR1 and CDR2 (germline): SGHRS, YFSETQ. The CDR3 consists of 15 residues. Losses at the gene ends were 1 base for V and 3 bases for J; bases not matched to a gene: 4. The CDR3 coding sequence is TGCGCCAGCAGCTTGCCCGGGACTAACTACAATGAGCAGTTCTTC. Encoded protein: CASSLPGTNYNEQFF.